This T cell receptor beta chain was recovered during a study of shared clonotypes between healthy human individuals. Trimming left V 5 bases short and J 0 bases short, with 6 bases between. The length of the CDR3 is 13 residues. The germline gives CDR1 MNHNY, CDR2 SVGAGI (reference sequence). Terminally differentiated effector memory CD45RA+ cells were left out of the naive CD8 fraction, which was CD45RO-negative and positively selected for CCR7. Method: immunoSEQ multiplex PCR; TCRdb's copy keeps in-frame clones and lacks some. The data hold approximately 740,000 clones, with 80% to 95% observed a single time.

The clonotype comes from a man aged 30-40 years in good health. The gene calls are TRBV6-6 and TRBJ2-3; D remains unclear. The sample consisted of naive CD8+ T cells sorted from blood. CDR3 in DNA: TGTGCCAGCAGTCCTCCTAGCACAGATACGCAGTATTTT. Encoded protein: CASSPPSTDTQYF.